This T cell receptor beta chain appears in the sequencing data of a study of T cell responses to AZD1222 COVID-19 vaccine (dated by TCRdb to the early 2020s). With respect to the entire study: AZD1222 recipients whose second dose came at about 4 weeks and those whose second dose came at about 12 weeks were combined into one group, since spike-specific TCR depth and breadth did not differ between the two schedules. TCR sequencing was performed for roughly 240 trial participants, of whom 207 were given two doses of AZD1222 and around 25 were given two doses of MenACWY control vaccine. Trial participants were enrolled into age subgroups of 18-55, 56-69 and 70-plus years, which contained roughly 140, 27 and 60 TCR-sequenced participants, respectively.

The CDR3 regions of human TCRbeta chains were analyzed by immunosequencing. On the authors' methods: Repertoire TCRs were matched against a reference library of SARS-CoV-2-specific TCRs generated with the MIRA antigen-specificity platform. Breadth meant the fraction of unique TCRs that were SARS-CoV-2-associated, whereas depth meant the fraction of total T cells that were SARS-CoV-2-associated. Using the MIRA data, every spike-specific TCR was mapped to the spike region that the TCR reacted to and assigned to either a CD4 or a CD8 class. Log10-transformed breadth and depth values were compared by one-way ANOVA with Sidak's multiple comparisons tests. The immuneACCESS repertoire file appears here via TCRdb, limited to in-frame rearrangements. These files lack a portion of the clones; in checked studies, under half of the deficit traces to unresolved V genes, and the cause of the others is not known. The DNA was the basis for D and trimming; V, J and clone size are from that table. For this sample there are some 190,000 clones; around 92% appear just once. The leading ten clones occupy roughly 1.4% of the sample.

Worth noting for this clone: The specificity of this receptor is unknown. Per-base qualities were not stored, and no clone one base away is much larger.

Read against the paper, the sample's time point label means: baseline before first vaccination. Vaccinee samples were obtained from the UK trials COV001 and COV002, which included a single-blind randomized controlled phase 2/3 trial of AZD1222 (ChAdOx1 nCoV-19) in healthy adults. Trial participant PBMC samples were collected at day 0 and day 28 after the second dose for TCRbeta chain sequencing. Broad study findings and their caveats: Spike-specific TCR breadth and depth rose significantly after two AZD1222 doses compared with day 0 and with MenACWY recipients. Most participants were white British and females outnumbered males, and the authors suggested that clonal diversity may have been underestimated. Reportedly, close to half of the unique spike-specific TCRs recognized epitopes lying outside the regions that are mutated in the B.1.351 and B.1.1.7 variants. The vaccine-associated CD4 TCRs covered the entire spike protein, and the dominant responses fell in regions 160-218 and 743-854. In the small 56-69-year group, the increase in depth fell short of significance, most likely because of low power. Because no day 14 peak-response samples were available, repertoires were characterized only after the peak T cell response. Conclusions about previously exposed vaccinees are limited, since just 6 or 7 AZD1222 recipients were seropositive for SARS-CoV-2 at baseline.

CDR3 length: 14 amino acids, cysteine to phenylalanine. CDR3 DNA is the only sequence kept; it has 42 bases, read in frame from the first base. V is pared back by 2 bases and J by 1 base, with 8 bases lying between the germline termini. CDR1 MNHEY and CDR2 SMNVEV were looked up in the germline V gene (reference sequence). The sequenced sample was peripheral blood, obtained on day 0 of AZD1222 vaccination. The receptor was derived from an adult in good health. The V gene is TRBV27 and the J gene is TRBJ1-2; the D gene cannot be resolved reliably. CDR3 loop: CASSLRALNYGYTF. The nucleotides are TGTGCCAGCAGTTTAAGGGCCCTTAACTATGGCTACACCTTC.